This T cell receptor (beta chain) was retrieved from a study of T cell repertoires in cytomegalovirus infection. About the research overall: Indications of both CMV infection and matching HLA type were provided by public TCR beta signatures.

Via MiXCR, TCRdb re-called the reads, giving one row per CDR3 protein. The profile shows about 190,000 distinct CDR3 sequences, under 30% of them singletons. The CDR3 runs 14 residues. V was trimmed by 4 bases and J by 3 bases, leaving 12 bases between them. Germline values: CDR1 LGHDT, CDR2 YNNKEL (reference sequence). The genes are TRBV3-1 and TRBJ2-5; D is unresolved. Sequenced input: PBMCs. The sequence came from a human donor in good health (CMV status not recorded). Some clones in this sample may be carry-over from other donors' samples. CDR3 bases: TGTGCCAGCAGCCGCTTTAGTACTAAAGAGACCCAGTACTTC. This gives the protein CASSRFSTKETQYF.